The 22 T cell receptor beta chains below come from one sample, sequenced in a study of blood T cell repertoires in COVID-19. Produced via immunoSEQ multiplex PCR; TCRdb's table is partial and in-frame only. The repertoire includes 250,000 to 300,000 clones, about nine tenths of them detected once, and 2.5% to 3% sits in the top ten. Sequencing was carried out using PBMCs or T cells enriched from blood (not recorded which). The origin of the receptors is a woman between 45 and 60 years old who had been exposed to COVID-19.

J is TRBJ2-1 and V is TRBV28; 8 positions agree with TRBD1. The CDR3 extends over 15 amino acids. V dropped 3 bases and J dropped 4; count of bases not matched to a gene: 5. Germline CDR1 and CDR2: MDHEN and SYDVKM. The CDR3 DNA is TGTGCCAGCAGTTTCGAGGACAGGGCATACAATGAGCAGTTCTTC. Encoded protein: CASSFEDRAYNEQFF. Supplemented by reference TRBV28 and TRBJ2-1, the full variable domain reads DVKVTQSSRYLVKRTGEKVFLECVQDMDHENMFWYRQDPGLGLRLIYFSYDVKMKEKGDIPEGYSVSREKKERFSLILESASTNQTSMYLCASSFEDRAYNEQFFGPGTRLTVL.

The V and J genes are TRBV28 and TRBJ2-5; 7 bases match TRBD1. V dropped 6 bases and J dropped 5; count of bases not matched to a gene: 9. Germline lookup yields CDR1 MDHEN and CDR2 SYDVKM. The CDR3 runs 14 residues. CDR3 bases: TGTGCCAGCAGGCCGACAGGGCCCGGGGAGACCCAGTACTTC. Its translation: CASRPTGPGETQYF.

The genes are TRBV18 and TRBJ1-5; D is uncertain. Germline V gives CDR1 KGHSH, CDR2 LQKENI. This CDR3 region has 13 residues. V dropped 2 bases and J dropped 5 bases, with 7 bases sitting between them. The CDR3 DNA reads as TGTGCCAGCTCACCAGGGAGGGATCAGCCCCAGCATTTT. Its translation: CASSPGRDQPQHF.

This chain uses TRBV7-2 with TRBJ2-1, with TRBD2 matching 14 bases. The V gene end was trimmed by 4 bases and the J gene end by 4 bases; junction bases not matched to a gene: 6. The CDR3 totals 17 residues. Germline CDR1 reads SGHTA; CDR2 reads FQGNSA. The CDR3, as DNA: TGTGCCAGCAGCTGGGGACTAGCGGGGGACGTATACAATGAGCAGTTCTTC. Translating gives CASSWGLAGDVYNEQFF.

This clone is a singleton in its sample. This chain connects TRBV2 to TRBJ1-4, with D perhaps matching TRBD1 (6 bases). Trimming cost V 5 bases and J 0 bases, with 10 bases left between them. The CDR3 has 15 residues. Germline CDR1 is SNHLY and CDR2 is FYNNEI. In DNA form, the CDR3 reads TGTGCCAGCAGTCAACGACAGGCAACTAATGAAAAACTGTTTTTT. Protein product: CASSQRQATNEKLFF. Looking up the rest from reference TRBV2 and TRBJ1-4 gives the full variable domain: EPEVTQTPSHQVTQMGQEVILRCVPISNHLYFYWYRQILGQKVEFLVSFYNNEISEKSEIFDDQFSVERPDGSNFTLKIRSTKLEDSAMYFCASSQRQATNEKLFFGSGTQLSVL.

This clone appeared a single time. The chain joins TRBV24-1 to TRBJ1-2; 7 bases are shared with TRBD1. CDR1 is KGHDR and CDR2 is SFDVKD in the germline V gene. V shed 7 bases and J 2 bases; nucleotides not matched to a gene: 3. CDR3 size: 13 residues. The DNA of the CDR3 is TGTGCCACCAGAGAGACAGGGAACTATGGCTACACCTTC. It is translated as CATRETGNYGYTF.

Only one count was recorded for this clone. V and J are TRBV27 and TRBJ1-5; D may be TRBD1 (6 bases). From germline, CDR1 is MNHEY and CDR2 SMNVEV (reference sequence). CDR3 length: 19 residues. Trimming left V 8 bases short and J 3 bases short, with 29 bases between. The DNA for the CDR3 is TGTGCCAGCCCAATCTTACTCGACAGGTTGGAGCGGGACAATCAGCCCCAGCATTTT. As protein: CASPILLDRLERDNQPQHF.

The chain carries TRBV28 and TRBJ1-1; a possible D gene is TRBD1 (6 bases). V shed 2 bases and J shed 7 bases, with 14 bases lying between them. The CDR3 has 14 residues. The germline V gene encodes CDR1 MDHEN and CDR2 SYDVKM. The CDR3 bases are TGTGCCAGCAGTTTAGCGCCAGGGGAAGGTGAAGCTTTCTTT. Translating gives CASSLAPGEGEAFF.

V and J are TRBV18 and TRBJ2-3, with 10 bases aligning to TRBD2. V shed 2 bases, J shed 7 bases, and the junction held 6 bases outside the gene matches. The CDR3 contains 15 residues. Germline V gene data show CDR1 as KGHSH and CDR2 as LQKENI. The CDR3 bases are TGTGCCAGCTCACCATCGGCTAGCGGGGGTCATACGCAGTATTTT. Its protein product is CASSPSASGGHTQYF.

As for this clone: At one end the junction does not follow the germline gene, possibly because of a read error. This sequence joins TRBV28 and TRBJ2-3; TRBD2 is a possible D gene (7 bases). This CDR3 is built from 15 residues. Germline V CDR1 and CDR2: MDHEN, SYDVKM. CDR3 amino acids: CASRGAGDRTYTQYF. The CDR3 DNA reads TGTGCCAGCAGGGGGGCGGGGGACCGCACATATACGCAGTATTTT.

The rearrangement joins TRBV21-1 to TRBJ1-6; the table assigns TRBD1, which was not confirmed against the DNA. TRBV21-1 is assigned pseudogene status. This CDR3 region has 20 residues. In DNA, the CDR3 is TGTGCCAGCAGCTTACGGGCATGGACAGCCCAGAGCTCCTATAATTCACCCCTCCACTTT. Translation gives CASSLRAWTAQSSYNSPLHF.

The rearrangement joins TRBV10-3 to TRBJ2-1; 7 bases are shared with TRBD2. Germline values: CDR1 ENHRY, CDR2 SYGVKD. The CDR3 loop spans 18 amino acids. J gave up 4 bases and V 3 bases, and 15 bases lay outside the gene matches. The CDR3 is CAISDGGTDDWDYNEQFF. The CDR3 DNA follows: TGTGCCATCAGTGACGGGGGGACGGACGATTGGGATTACAATGAGCAGTTCTTC.

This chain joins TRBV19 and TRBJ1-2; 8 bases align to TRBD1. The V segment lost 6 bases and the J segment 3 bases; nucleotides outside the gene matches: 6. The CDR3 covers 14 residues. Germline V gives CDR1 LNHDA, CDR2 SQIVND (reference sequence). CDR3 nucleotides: TGTGCCAGTAGCTTACAGGGGGGGGACTATGGCTACACCTTC. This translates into CASSLQGGDYGYTF.

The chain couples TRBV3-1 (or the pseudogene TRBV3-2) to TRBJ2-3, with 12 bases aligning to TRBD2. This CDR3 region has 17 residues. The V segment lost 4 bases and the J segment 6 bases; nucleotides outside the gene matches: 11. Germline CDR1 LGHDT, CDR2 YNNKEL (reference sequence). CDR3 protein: CASSLRLAGAAGDTQYF. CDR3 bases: TGTGCCAGCAGCCTCCGACTAGCGGGGGCCGCCGGGGATACGCAGTATTTT.

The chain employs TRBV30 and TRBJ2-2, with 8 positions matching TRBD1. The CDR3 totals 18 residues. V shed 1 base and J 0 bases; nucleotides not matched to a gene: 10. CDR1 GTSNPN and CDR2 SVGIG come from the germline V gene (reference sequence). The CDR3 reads CAWSAPGWTGTNTGELFF. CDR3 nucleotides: TGTGCCTGGAGTGCCCCCGGCTGGACAGGGACGAACACCGGGGAGCTGTTTTTT.

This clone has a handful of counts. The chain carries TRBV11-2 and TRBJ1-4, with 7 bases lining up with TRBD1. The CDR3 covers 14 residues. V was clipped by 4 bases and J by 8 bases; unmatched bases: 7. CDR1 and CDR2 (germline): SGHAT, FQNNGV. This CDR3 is CASSSTGRGEKLFF. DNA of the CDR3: TGTGCCAGCAGCTCGACAGGGAGAGGAGAAAAACTGTTTTTT.

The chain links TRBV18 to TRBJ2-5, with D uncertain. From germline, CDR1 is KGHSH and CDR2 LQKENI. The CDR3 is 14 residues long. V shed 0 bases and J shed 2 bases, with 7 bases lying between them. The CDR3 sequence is CASSPPSGQETQYF. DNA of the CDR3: TGTGCCAGCTCACCACCGTCCGGGCAAGAGACCCAGTACTTC.

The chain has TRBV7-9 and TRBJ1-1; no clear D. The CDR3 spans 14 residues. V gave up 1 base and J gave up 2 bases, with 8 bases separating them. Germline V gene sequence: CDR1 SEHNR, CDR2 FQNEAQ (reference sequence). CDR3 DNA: TGTGCCAGCAGCTTAGATAGCAGAAACACTGAAGCTTTCTTT. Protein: CASSLDSRNTEAFF.

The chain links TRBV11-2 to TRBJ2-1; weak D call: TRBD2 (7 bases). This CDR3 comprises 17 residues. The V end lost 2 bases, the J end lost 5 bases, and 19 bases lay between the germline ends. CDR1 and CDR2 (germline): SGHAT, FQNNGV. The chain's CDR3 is CASSLSSVAGAHNEQFF. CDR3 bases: TGTGCCAGCAGCTTAAGTTCCGTGGCGGGGGCCCACAATGAGCAGTTCTTC.

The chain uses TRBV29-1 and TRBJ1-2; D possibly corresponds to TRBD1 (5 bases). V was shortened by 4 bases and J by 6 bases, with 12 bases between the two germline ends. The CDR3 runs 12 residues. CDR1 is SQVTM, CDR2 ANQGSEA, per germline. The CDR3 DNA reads TGCAGCGTTGGAGTGCAGGGCCATGGCTACACCTTC. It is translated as CSVGVQGHGYTF.

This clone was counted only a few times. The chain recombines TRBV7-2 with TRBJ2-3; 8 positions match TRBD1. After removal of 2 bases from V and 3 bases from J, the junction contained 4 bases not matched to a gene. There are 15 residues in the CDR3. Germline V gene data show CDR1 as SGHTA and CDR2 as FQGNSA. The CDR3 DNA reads TGTGCCAGCAGCTTACAGCGACAGGGGACAGATACGCAGTATTTT. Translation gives CASSLQRQGTDTQYF.

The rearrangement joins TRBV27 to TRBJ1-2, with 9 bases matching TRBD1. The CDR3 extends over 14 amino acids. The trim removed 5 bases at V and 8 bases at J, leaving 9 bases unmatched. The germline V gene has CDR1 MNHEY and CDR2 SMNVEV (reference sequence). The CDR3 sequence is CASSHPDRGGGYTF. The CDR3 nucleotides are TGTGCCAGCAGTCACCCGGACAGGGGTGGAGGCTACACCTTC.